The 20 T cell receptor beta chains presented below share a single source sample, sequenced in a study of OX40 agonist ivuxolimab in advanced cancers. To prepare the library, the immunoSEQ multiplex PCR assay was applied. TCRdb provides this immuneACCESS table in a form limited to in-frame rearrangements. Some clones are lacking; in checked studies, under half of them reflect an unresolved V gene, and why the rest are absent is not known. For this sample the table gives approximately 68,000 clones, of which approximately 86% were detected only once. Of the sample, less than 0.8% falls within the top ten clones. The sequencing used CD4+ or CD8+ T cells sorted from blood, collected in a trial of the OX40 agonist ivuxolimab. These receptors all stem from an adult with an advanced solid tumor such as melanoma, head and neck, liver or kidney cancer.

This rearrangement joins TRBV27 to TRBJ1-4, with 8 bases lining up with TRBD1. The ends lost 6 bases at V and 8 bases at J; junction bases unmatched: 8. This CDR3 has 14 amino acids. The V gene's germline CDR1 is MNHEY and CDR2 SMNVEV (reference sequence). The chain's CDR3 is CASSLDRAQEKLFF. CDR3 bases: TGTGCCAGCAGCCTGGACAGGGCCCAGGAAAAACTGTTTTTT.

The rearrangement uses TRBV4-3 and TRBJ2-6; no clear D gene. Between the trimmed V and J ends, which lost 1 base and 8 bases, there was a span of 9 bases. From germline, CDR1 is LGHNA and CDR2 YSLEER. This CDR3 is built from 14 residues. The CDR3 DNA sequence: TGCGCCAGCAGCCAAGCCCGTGGTCCCAACGTCCTGACTTTC. It encodes CASSQARGPNVLTF.

The rearrangement joins TRBV28 to TRBJ1-2, with unresolved D. V lost 6 bases, J lost 4 bases, and 9 bases lay in between. CDR1 is MDHEN, CDR2 SYDVKM, per germline. The CDR3 has 12 amino acids. CDR3 residues: CASRDTRYGYTF. CDR3 coding DNA: TGTGCCAGCAGAGACACGCGCTATGGCTACACCTTC.

The chain links TRBV7-3 to TRBJ2-7; D gene unclear. The V end lost 1 base, the J end lost 3 bases, and 22 bases lay between the germline ends. The CDR3 spans 18 residues. Per germline, CDR1 SGHTA and CDR2 FQGTGA. CDR3 sequence reads: CASSLKGPVTGVYYEQYF. The CDR3 DNA sequence: TGTGCCAGCAGCTTAAAGGGCCCCGTGACTGGGGTTTACTACGAGCAGTACTTC.

The chain carries TRBV18 and TRBJ2-7, with D perhaps being TRBD1 or TRBD2 (5 bases each). The V and J ends lost 6 bases and 2 bases respectively, with 11 bases between them. The CDR3 loop spans 13 amino acids. Germline assignment: CDR1 KGHSH and CDR2 LQKENI. This chain's CDR3 is CASSRDPTYEQYF. The CDR3 nucleotides are TGTGCCAGCTCCAGGGACCCGACCTACGAGCAGTACTTC.

The chain carries TRBV6-6 and TRBJ1-5; D possibly corresponds to TRBD1 (5 bases). CDR1 and CDR2 (germline): MNHNY, SVGAGI (reference sequence). This CDR3 is 13 amino acids long. V was clipped by 6 bases and J by 1 base, with 7 bases between them. CDR3 loop: CASRRDSNQPQHF. The CDR3 DNA sequence: TGTGCCAGCAGGAGGGACAGCAATCAGCCCCAGCATTTT.

The CDR3 bases are TGCGCCAGCAGCCAAGGGGGGGATATAAGAATGAACACTGAAGCTTTCTTT. Translating gives CASSQGGDIRMNTEAFF. This chain uses TRBV4-1 with TRBJ1-1; maybe TRBD1 (5 bases). Germline-derived CDR1 and CDR2 are MGHRA and YSYEKL. CDR3 length: 17 amino acids. Trimming took 1 base from V and 0 from J, leaving 15 bases between them.

The chain employs TRBV6-4 and TRBJ2-1; 9 bases are shared with TRBD2. The CDR3 totals 15 residues. The ends lost 4 bases at V and 9 bases at J; junction bases unmatched: 10. Germline CDR1 reads MRHNA; CDR2 reads SNTAGT. The CDR3 sequence: CASSVLAGLRGEQFF. CDR3 DNA sequence: TGTGCCAGCAGTGTTCTAGCGGGATTAAGGGGTGAGCAGTTCTTC.

The chain couples TRBV5-1 to TRBJ1-4; TRBD1 is a possible D gene (5 bases). The CDR3 consists of 16 residues. In germline, CDR1 is SGHRS, CDR2 YFSETQ. The V and J ends lost 3 bases and 4 bases respectively, with 16 bases between them. CDR3 in DNA: TGCGCCAGCAGCTCGGGGAGCTCCAGGGATAATGAAAAACTGTTTTTT. Protein product: CASSSGSSRDNEKLFF.

This clone came up once. This chain joins TRBV6-5 and TRBJ1-1; the D gene is possibly TRBD1 (6 bases). Germline CDR1 MNHEY, CDR2 SVGAGI. V lost 5 bases and J 10 bases, leaving 17 bases between the germline ends. The CDR3 sequence is 13 residues long. The CDR3 DNA sequence: TGTGCCAGCAGTGTACAGGGATCTTTAGGAGCTTTCTTT. It translates to CASSVQGSLGAFF.

The V and J genes are TRBV19 and TRBJ2-2; D not resolved. The CDR3 is 16 residues long. Per germline, CDR1 LNHDA and CDR2 SQIVND (reference sequence). Trimming left V 1 base short and J 0 bases short, with 9 bases between. The CDR3 region is CASSIVVAANTGELFF. The CDR3 DNA follows: TGTGCCAGTAGTATAGTCGTGGCCGCGAACACCGGGGAGCTGTTTTTT. Based on the CDR3 plus reference TRBV19 and TRBJ2-2, the full variable domain is DGGITQSPKYLFRKEGQNVTLSCEQNLNHDAMYWYRQDPGQGLRLIYYSQIVNDFQKGDIAEGYSVSREKKESFPLTVTSAQKNPTAFYLCASSIVVAANTGELFFGEGSRLTVL.

V gene TRBV9 combines with J gene TRBJ1-2; TRBD1 might be the D (6 bases). Germline values: CDR1 SGDLS, CDR2 YYNGEE. V was shortened by 3 bases and J by 2 bases, with 14 bases between the two germline ends. The CDR3 loop spans 15 amino acids. As DNA, the CDR3 is TGTGCCAGCAGCGACTACCTTCAGGGGAACTATGGCTACACCTTC. It specifies CASSDYLQGNYGYTF.

This clone was found a few times. The rearrangement uses TRBV28 and TRBJ1-6; D gene unclear. Germline CDR1 reads MDHEN; CDR2 reads SYDVKM. The CDR3 covers 15 residues. Trimming shortened V by 2 bases and J by 7 bases, and 12 bases separated the two germline ends. In nucleotides, the CDR3 is TGTGCCAGCAGTTTAAGGGCAGGAAACAATTCACCCCTCCACTTT. Translation gives CASSLRAGNNSPLHF.

This chain joins TRBV14 and TRBJ1-3; D unclear. CDR1 is SGHDN, CDR2 FVKESK, per germline. Trimming removed 4 bases at V and 2 bases at J, with 12 bases between. The CDR3 totals 15 residues. The DNA for the CDR3 is TGTGCCAGCAGCCCCCAGAGGGTTGCTGGAAACACCATATATTTT. This encodes CASSPQRVAGNTIYF. Based on the CDR3 plus reference TRBV14 and TRBJ1-3, the full variable domain is EAGVTQFPSHSVIEKGQTVTLRCDPISGHDNLYWYRRVMGKEIKFLLHFVKESKQDESGMPNNRFLAERTGGTYSTLKVQPAELEDSGVYFCASSPQRVAGNTIYFGEGSWLTVV.

V usage is TRBV11-3 and J usage is TRBJ2-2, with D uncertain. V lost 3 bases to trimming and J lost 3 bases, with 8 bases between them. Germline assignment: CDR1 SGHNT and CDR2 YENEEA. The CDR3 covers 14 residues. The CDR3 nucleotides are TGTGCCAGCAGCTTCCCTAGGGACACCGGGGAGCTGTTTTTT. Translating gives CASSFPRDTGELFF.

This chain connects TRBV5-1 to TRBJ2-5, with D possibly TRBD1 on 5 matching bases. The CDR3 consists of 13 residues. With 6 bases removed from V and 2 bases from J, the gap between germline ends came to 11 bases. Per the germline V gene, CDR1 is SGHRS and CDR2 is YFSETQ. CDR3 bases: TGCGCCAGCACCCTCACAGGACAAGAGACCCAGTACTTC. This translates into CASTLTGQETQYF.

This clone has just a few counts. The chain recombines TRBV21-1 with TRBJ2-3; the D call in the table, TRBD2, was not verified against the DNA. TRBV21-1 is a pseudogene locus. The CDR3 extends over 16 amino acids. As DNA, the CDR3 is TGTGCCAGCAGGGTATCTAGCGGGGGGAAGCACGATACGCAGTATTTT. Amino acid sequence: CASRVSSGGKHDTQYF.

There are a few counts of this clone. V gene TRBV10-3 combines with J gene TRBJ1-2, with D unresolved. The germline V gene has CDR1 ENHRY and CDR2 SYGVKD. The CDR3 extends over 13 amino acids. Trimming removed 6 bases at V and 4 bases at J, with 12 bases between. The CDR3: CAIRRDPSYGYTF. CDR3 nucleotides: TGTGCCATCAGGAGGGATCCCTCCTATGGCTACACCTTC.

The rearrangement uses TRBV7-2 and TRBJ2-1; D remains unclear. The germline CDR1 and CDR2 sequences are SGHTA and FQGNSA. There are 11 residues in the CDR3. Deletions cut 5 bases from V and 9 bases from J, with 8 bases between. CDR3 sequence (DNA): TGTGCCAGCAGCCCCCGTTCTGAGCAGTTCTTC. It encodes CASSPRSEQFF.

This clone was counted a few times. This chain links TRBV2 with TRBJ1-1; 8 positions match TRBD1. This CDR3 is built from 15 residues. J lost 2 bases, V lost 7 bases, and 9 bases had no gene match. Per germline, CDR1 SNHLY and CDR2 FYNNEI. The CDR3 loop is CASTEQGTGNTEAFF. The CDR3 coding sequence is TGTGCCAGCACCGAACAAGGGACAGGCAACACTGAAGCTTTCTTT.